Reported below is one T cell receptor (beta chain). The antigen remains undetermined. Generated by immunoSEQ multiplex PCR, the TCRdb table keeps only in-frame clones and is missing some. The table lists roughly 30,000 clones, less than 90% of them singletons, with 15% to 20% in the top ten. The sample comes from a study of OX40 agonist ivuxolimab in advanced cancers. Study-wide context: Ivuxolimab, an antibody acting as an agonist of OX40 (CD134), was used to treat patients. Those enrolled were 82.7% male, with a mean age of roughly 62 years and ages from about 20 to 79.

General study results and limits: In the 0.1 to 3.0 mg/kg range, CD4+ and CD8+ blood T cells had expanded clonally by week 6. Expanded peripheral T-cell antigen specificity went undetermined.

This clonotype originated in an adult with an advanced solid tumor such as melanoma, head and neck, liver or kidney cancer. The specimen comprised CD4+ or CD8+ T cells sorted from blood, sampled in a trial of the OX40 agonist ivuxolimab.

The CDR3 DNA is TGTGCCAGCAGTTACCCGCAGACAGGGGGTGGAAACACCATATATTTT. Amino acids: CASSYPQTGGGNTIYF. J is TRBJ1-3 and V is TRBV6-6; the match to TRBD1 covers 9 bases. The CDR3 runs to 16 residues. J gave up 3 bases and V 2 bases, and 5 bases lay outside the gene matches. The germline V gene encodes CDR1 MNHNY and CDR2 SVGAGI (reference sequence).